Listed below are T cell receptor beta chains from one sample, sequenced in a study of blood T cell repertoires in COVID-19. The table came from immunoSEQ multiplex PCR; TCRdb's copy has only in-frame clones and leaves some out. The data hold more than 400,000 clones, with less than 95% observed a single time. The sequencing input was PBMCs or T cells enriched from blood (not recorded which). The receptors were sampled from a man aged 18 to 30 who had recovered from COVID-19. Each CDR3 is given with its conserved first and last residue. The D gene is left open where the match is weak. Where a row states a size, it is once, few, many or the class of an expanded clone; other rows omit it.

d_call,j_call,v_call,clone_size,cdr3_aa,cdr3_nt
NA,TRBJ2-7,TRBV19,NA,CASSPLGGTYEQYF,TGTGCCAGTAGTCCCTTGGGGGGAACCTACGAGCAGTACTTC
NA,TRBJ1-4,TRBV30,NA,CACSRREEKLFF,TGTGCCTGTAGTCGAAGAGAGGAAAAACTGTTTTTT
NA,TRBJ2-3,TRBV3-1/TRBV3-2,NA,CASSQEGGRHPQYF,TGTGCCAGCAGCCAAGAGGGGGGGCGCCATCCGCAGTATTTT
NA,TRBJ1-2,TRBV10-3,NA,CAISESSGRLEGYTF,TGTGCCATCAGTGAGTCGTCCGGGAGACTGGAGGGCTACACCTTC
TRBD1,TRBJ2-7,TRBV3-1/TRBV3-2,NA,CASSQVPGQGILVEQYF,TGTGCCAGCAGCCAAGTCCCGGGACAGGGGATCCTCGTCGAGCAGTACTTC
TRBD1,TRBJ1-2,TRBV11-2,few,CASSWLRDSHGYTF,TGTGCCAGCAGCTGGCTCCGGGACAGCCATGGCTACACCTTC
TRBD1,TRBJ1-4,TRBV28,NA,CASTHRTGGYEKLFF,TGTGCCAGCACCCACAGGACAGGGGGCTATGAAAAACTGTTTTTT
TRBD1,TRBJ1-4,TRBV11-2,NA,CASRRDRGFGEKLFF,TGTGCCAGCAGAAGGGACAGGGGATTCGGGGAAAAACTGTTTTTT
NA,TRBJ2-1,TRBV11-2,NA,CASSPRQGGSYNEQFF,TGTGCCAGCAGCCCCCGACAGGGAGGCTCCTACAATGAGCAGTTCTTC
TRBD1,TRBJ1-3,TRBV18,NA,CASSPRTGNSGNTIYF,TGTGCCAGCTCGCCTAGGACAGGGAACTCTGGAAACACCATATATTTT
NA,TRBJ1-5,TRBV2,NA,CASSEAPRLGQPQHF,TGTGCCAGCAGTGAAGCGCCCCGCCTCGGGCAGCCCCAGCATTTT
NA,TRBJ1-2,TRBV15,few,CATRQAKIYGYTF,TGTGCCACCAGGCAGGCGAAAATCTATGGCTACACCTTC
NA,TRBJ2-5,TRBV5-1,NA,CASSLGVAQYQETQYF,TGCGCCAGCAGCTTGGGCGTAGCCCAGTACCAAGAGACCCAGTACTTC
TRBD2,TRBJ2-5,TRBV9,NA,CASSVGSSGQGTQYF,TGTGCCAGCAGCGTAGGGTCTAGCGGCCAGGGGACCCAGTACTTC
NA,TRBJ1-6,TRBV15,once,CATSARTPYNSPLHF,TGTGCCACCAGCGCACGGACACCTTATAATTCACCCCTCCACTTT
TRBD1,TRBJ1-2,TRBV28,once,CASSSGTGGDYGYTF,TGTGCCAGCAGTTCCGGGACAGGGGGGGACTATGGCTACACCTTC
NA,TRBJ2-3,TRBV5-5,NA,CASSPMRTSTDTQYF,TGTGCCAGCAGCCCTATGCGGACTAGCACAGATACGCAGTATTTT
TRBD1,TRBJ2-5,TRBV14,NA,CASSRATGDQETQYF,TGTGCCAGCAGCCGGGCCACAGGGGACCAAGAGACCCAGTACTTC
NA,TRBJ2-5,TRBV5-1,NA,CASSLAGGGGETQYF,TGCGCCAGCAGCTTGGCCGGCGGGGGCGGCGAGACCCAGTACTTC
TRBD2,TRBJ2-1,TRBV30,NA,CAWSLGLAGNNEQFF,TGTGCCTGGAGTTTGGGACTAGCGGGAAACAATGAGCAGTTCTTC
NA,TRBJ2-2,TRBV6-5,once,CASSGASGSPGELFF,TGTGCCAGCTCAGGGGCCTCCGGGTCACCCGGGGAGCTGTTTTTT
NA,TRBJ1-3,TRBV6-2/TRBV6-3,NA,CASSYSTGGVGNTIYF,TGTGCCAGCAGTTACTCGACGGGAGGTGTTGGAAACACCATATATTTT
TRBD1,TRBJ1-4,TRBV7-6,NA,CASSLDVPGTGDEKLFF,TGTGCCAGCAGCTTAGATGTCCCGGGGACAGGGGATGAAAAACTGTTTTTT
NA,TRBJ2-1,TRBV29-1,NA,CSALAGAYNEQFF,TGCAGCGCGCTCGCAGGGGCCTACAATGAGCAGTTCTTC
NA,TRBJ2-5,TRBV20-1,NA,CSARKRETQYF,TGCAGTGCTAGGAAGCGGGAGACCCAGTACTTC
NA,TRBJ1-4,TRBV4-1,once,CASSPPRVGRREKLFF,TGCGCCAGCAGCCCGCCGCGGGTAGGGAGGCGCGAAAAACTGTTTTTT
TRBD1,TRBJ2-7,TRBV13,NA,CASSLGGDRCYF,TGTGCCAGCAGCTTAGGCGGGGACAGGTGCTACTTC
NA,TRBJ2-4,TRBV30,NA,CAWREKSSAGTAKNIQYF,TGTGCCTGGAGGGAGAAATCCAGCGCGGGGACAGCCAAAAACATTCAGTACTTC
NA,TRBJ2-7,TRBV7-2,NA,CASSFPRGEQYF,TGTGCCAGCAGCTTCCCCAGGGGCGAGCAGTACTTC
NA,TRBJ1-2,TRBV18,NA,CASSAREGTLYGYTF,TGTGCCAGCTCAGCCCGGGAGGGCACACTCTATGGCTACACCTTC
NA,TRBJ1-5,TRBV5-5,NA,CASSFRGQQPQHF,TGTGCCAGCAGCTTCAGGGGACAACAGCCCCAGCATTTT
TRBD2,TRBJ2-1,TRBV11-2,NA,CASSLGGLGGHNEQFF,TGTGCCAGCAGCTTAGGGGGACTAGGAGGGCACAATGAGCAGTTCTTC
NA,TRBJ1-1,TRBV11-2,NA,CASSLGEAAEAFF,TGTGCCAGCAGCTTAGGAGAGGCGGCTGAAGCTTTCTTT
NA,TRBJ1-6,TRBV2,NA,CASTGEANSPLHF,TGTGCCAGCACGGGGGAGGCGAATTCACCCCTCCACTTT
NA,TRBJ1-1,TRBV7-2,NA,CASSLNGGEAFF,TGTGCCAGCAGCTTAAATGGCGGTGAAGCTTTCTTT
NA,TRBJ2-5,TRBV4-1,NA,CASSQDRALVNPQYF,TGCGCCAGCAGCCAAGATAGGGCACTAGTGAATCCCCAGTACTTC
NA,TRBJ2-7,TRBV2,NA,CASSESFEQYF,TGTGCCAGCAGTGAGTCCTTCGAGCAGTACTTC
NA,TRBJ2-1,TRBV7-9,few,CASSPQWSSVTPFF,TGTGCCAGCAGCCCCCAGTGGAGTAGCGTTACACCGTTCTTC
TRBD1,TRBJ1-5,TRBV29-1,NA,CSVRGQEHQPQHF,TGCAGCGTTAGAGGACAGGAGCATCAGCCCCAGCATTTT
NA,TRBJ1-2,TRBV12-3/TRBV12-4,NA,CASSSSGYGYTF,TGTGCCAGCAGTTCCTCCGGCTATGGCTACACCTTC